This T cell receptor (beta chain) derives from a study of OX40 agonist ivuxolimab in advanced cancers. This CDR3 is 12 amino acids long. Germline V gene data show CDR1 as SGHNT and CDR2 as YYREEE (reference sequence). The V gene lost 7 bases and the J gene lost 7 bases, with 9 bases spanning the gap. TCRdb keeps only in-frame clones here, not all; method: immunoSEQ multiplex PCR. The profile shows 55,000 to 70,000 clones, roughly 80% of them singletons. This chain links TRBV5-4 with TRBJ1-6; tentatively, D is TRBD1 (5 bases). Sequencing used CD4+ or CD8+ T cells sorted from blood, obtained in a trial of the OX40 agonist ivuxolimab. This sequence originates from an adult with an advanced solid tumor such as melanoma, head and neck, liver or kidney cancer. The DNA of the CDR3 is TGTGCCAGCGGCAGGGAAAATTCACCCCTCCACTTT. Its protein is CASGRENSPLHF.